This entry lists 19 T cell receptor beta chains sequenced from one sample in a study of human T cells and chemical hapten exposure. Via MiXCR, TCRdb re-called the RACE reads, giving one row per CDR3 protein. In the table there are roughly 70,000 distinct CDR3 sequences, 9.8% of which are singletons. Time point described: patch test 1, 2 weeks after DPC sensitization. Treatment specified: therapeutic diphenylcyclopropenone sensitization with weekly scalp DPC. Sequencing was performed on whole blood, taken in connection with sensitization to the hapten diphenylcyclopropenone (DPC). The source of these receptors is a woman between 40 and 55 years old with alopecia areata. Some clones in this sample may be carry-over from other donors' samples.

The table lists this clonotype with many counts. V is TRBV5-4 and J is TRBJ2-2, with D tentatively TRBD1 (6 bases). The length of the CDR3 is 15 residues. V was clipped by 0 bases and J by 4 bases, with 10 bases between them. The germline V gene encodes CDR1 SGHNT and CDR2 YYREEE (reference sequence). The chain's CDR3 is CASSLAQGSTGELFF. CDR3 in DNA: TGTGCCAGCAGCTTGGCACAGGGTAGCACCGGGGAGCTGTTTTTT.

The chain is built from TRBV12-3 or TRBV12-4 and TRBJ2-7, with 7 bases matching TRBD1. The CDR3 runs to 14 residues. Losses at the gene ends were 5 bases for V and 2 bases for J; bases not matched to a gene: 6. Here the CDR3 reads CASSPWDSPYEQYF. CDR3 bases: TGTGCCAGCAGTCCCTGGGACAGCCCCTACGAGCAGTACTTC.

The sample holds many counts of this clonotype. The V gene is TRBV21-1, the J gene TRBJ2-7; TRBD1, the table's D call, lacks a check against the DNA. TRBV21-1 is shown as a pseudogene. This CDR3 is 14 amino acids long. The CDR3 DNA reads TGTGCCAGCAGCAAAGCCGGGGCTTCCTACGAGCAGTACTTC. It codes for CASSKAGASYEQYF.

The chain has TRBV5-4 and TRBJ2-7; D call uncertain. The germline V gene has CDR1 SGHNT and CDR2 YYREEE (reference sequence). The CDR3 covers 13 residues. Trimming left V 3 bases short and J 4 bases short, with 11 bases between. For the CDR3, the DNA is TGTGCCAGCAGCTCCCAACCAGGTTACGAGCAGTACTTC. Translated, it gives CASSSQPGYEQYF.

The chain recombines TRBV29-1 with TRBJ2-5; no definite D call. V lost 7 bases and J lost 3, with 12 bases in between. The CDR3 totals 12 residues. CDR1 is SQVTM and CDR2 is ANQGSEA in the germline V gene. CDR3 DNA: TGCAGCGCCTTTTTTGGGAAAGAGACCCAGTACTTC. Translation: CSAFFGKETQYF.

This clonotype was detected ten times or more. V gene TRBV6-2 or TRBV6-3 combines with J gene TRBJ2-1, with no clear D. With 2 bases removed from V and 2 bases from J, the gap between germline ends came to 16 bases. Germline loops: CDR1 MNHEY, CDR2 SVGEGT. The CDR3 extends over 17 amino acids. Here the CDR3 DNA reads TGTGCCAGCAGTTACCCCCGGGCCCAAATCGCCTACAATGAGCAGTTCTTC. Translation: CASSYPRAQIAYNEQFF.

This clonotype was picked up many times. This chain links TRBV7-2 with TRBJ2-3; 13 nucleotides align to TRBD2. The CDR3 has 18 residues. Trimming removed 1 base from V and 0 bases from J; junction bases left unmatched: 4. Germline CDR1 is SGHTA and CDR2 is FQGNSA. Here the CDR3 reads CASSLDPLAGGSTDTQYF. The CDR3 bases are TGTGCCAGCAGCTTAGACCCACTAGCGGGGGGGAGCACAGATACGCAGTATTTT.

The chain couples TRBV7-9 to TRBJ1-1; D may be TRBD1 (6 bases). The CDR3 totals 17 residues. Germline V lookup: CDR1 SEHNR, CDR2 FQNEAQ (reference sequence). Trimming removed 1 base from V and 1 base from J, with 16 bases in between. The CDR3 DNA is TGTGCCAGCAGCTTAGGGGTTCCCAGGACAGCGAACACTGAAGCTTTCTTT. It translates to CASSLGVPRTANTEAFF.

This clonotype has a count of ten or more. The chain has TRBV12-3 or TRBV12-4 and TRBJ2-3; TRBD2 matches 8 bases. This CDR3 spans 19 amino acids. The trim removed 7 bases at V and 10 bases at J, leaving 28 bases unmatched. CDR3 region: CASTSSGGSGVSRGEAQYF. CDR3 nucleotide sequence: TGTGCCAGCACCTCATCCGGAGGTAGCGGGGTGTCCCGGGGAGAGGCGCAGTATTTT.

The sample holds many counts of this clonotype. The chain recombines TRBV11-2 with TRBJ2-2; D unclear. The germline V gene has CDR1 SGHAT and CDR2 FQNNGV. Trimming removed 3 bases at V and 6 bases at J, with 11 bases between. This CDR3 comprises 14 residues. The CDR3 coding sequence is TGTGCCAGCAGCTTTGGGTTGCAGGCCGGGGAGCTGTTTTTT. Translated, it gives CASSFGLQAGELFF.

This clonotype was seen many times. The CDR3 sequence: CASSLAPGTSGGTHNEQFF. The CDR3 DNA is TGTGCCAGCAGCTTAGCTCCCGGGACTAGCGGGGGGACCCACAATGAGCAGTTCTTC. The J gene is TRBJ2-1, the V gene TRBV7-6; 15 bases fit TRBD2. CDR3 length: 19 amino acids. Germline V lookup: CDR1 SGHVS, CDR2 FNYEAQ. V dropped 0 bases and J dropped 5; count of bases not matched to a gene: 8.

V is TRBV25-1 and J is TRBJ2-3, with 7 nucleotides matching TRBD1. CDR3 length: 15 amino acids. Germline values: CDR1 MGHDK, CDR2 SYGVNS. The V segment lost 4 bases and the J segment 4 bases; nucleotides outside the gene matches: 8. The CDR3 loop is CASSAGQSGADTQYF. CDR3 in DNA: TGTGCCAGCAGTGCGGGACAGAGTGGCGCAGATACGCAGTATTTT.

This clonotype has at least ten counts. The chain recombines TRBV29-1 with TRBJ1-2, with 7 bases lining up with TRBD1. The CDR3 sequence is 13 residues long. J gave up 8 bases and V 3 bases, and 9 bases lay outside the gene matches. Germline assignment: CDR1 SQVTM and CDR2 ANQGSEA. The DNA for the CDR3 is TGCAGCGTTGATGACTGGACAGGCGGCGGCTACACCTTC. Translation gives CSVDDWTGGGYTF.

This clonotype was seen many times. The chain employs TRBV7-8 and TRBJ2-4; D gene uncertain. This CDR3 contains 15 residues. The V end lost 3 bases, the J end lost 0 bases, and 9 bases lay between the germline ends. Germline V CDR1 and CDR2: SGHVS, FQNEAQ. In nucleotides, the CDR3 is TGTGCCAGCAGCTTCGATCTACTAGCCAAAAACATTCAGTACTTC. As protein: CASSFDLLAKNIQYF.

In this sample, this clonotype turned up a few times. The genes are TRBV6-6 and TRBJ2-7, with 9 bases lining up with TRBD1. The V and J ends lost 8 bases and 2 bases, in that order; junction bases with no gene match: 4. The CDR3 sequence is 13 residues long. Per germline, CDR1 MNHNY and CDR2 SVGAGI (reference sequence). The CDR3: CASRDRATYEQYF. CDR3 coding DNA: TGTGCCAGCCGGGACAGGGCTACCTACGAGCAGTACTTC.

This clonotype has more than one count but fewer than ten. This chain connects TRBV20-1 to TRBJ1-5, with D maybe TRBD1 (5 bases). Looked up from germline, CDR1 is DFQATT and CDR2 is SNEGSKA (reference sequence). V was clipped by 5 bases and J by 7 bases, with 21 bases between them. The CDR3 sequence is 15 residues long. The CDR3 nucleotides are TGCAGTGCTCCGTCGCCAGGGATCCCCGGACAGCCCCAGCATTTT. Amino acid sequence: CSAPSPGIPGQPQHF.

This clonotype has only a few counts. J is TRBJ2-1 and V is TRBV4-1; no firm D call. V dropped 0 bases and J dropped 7 bases, with 13 bases sitting between them. Germline V gives CDR1 MGHRA, CDR2 YSYEKL. This CDR3 is 15 amino acids long. The CDR3 loop is CASSQEAVRPNEQFF. CDR3 coding DNA: TGCGCCAGCAGCCAAGAAGCCGTCAGGCCGAATGAGCAGTTCTTC.

CDR3 amino acids: CASSPAPTTSGDYNEQFF. The DNA for the CDR3 is TGTGCCAGCAGCCCCGCCCCGACGACTAGCGGGGACTACAATGAGCAGTTCTTC. This sequence joins TRBV7-9 and TRBJ2-1, with 11 bases identical to TRBD2. CDR3 length equals 18 residues. V lost 5 bases, J lost 3 bases, and 12 bases stayed unmatched. Germline CDR1 is SEHNR and CDR2 is FQNEAQ (reference sequence). Full variable domain (remainder filled in from reference TRBV7-9 and TRBJ2-1): DTGVSQNPRHKITKRGQNVTFRCDPISEHNRLYWYRQTLGQGPEFLTYFQNEAQLEKSRLLSDRFSAERPKGSFSTLEIQRTEQGDSAMYLCASSPAPTTSGDYNEQFFGPGTRLTVL.

The J gene is TRBJ2-1, the V gene TRBV6-2 or TRBV6-3; a possible D gene is TRBD1 (6 bases). CDR3 length: 15 amino acids. Deletions cut 5 bases from V and 5 bases from J, with 16 bases between. The V gene's germline CDR1 is MNHEY and CDR2 SVGEGT. CDR3 coding DNA: TGTGCCAGCAGTAAAACAGGGTATTCAAACAATGAGCAGTTCTTC. Its protein is CASSKTGYSNNEQFF.